This T cell receptor (beta chain) was captured by sequencing in a study of shared clonotypes between healthy human individuals. V was clipped by 6 bases and J by 3 bases; unmatched bases: 11. In germline, CDR1 is LNHDA, CDR2 SQIVND (reference sequence). The CDR3 totals 16 residues. Some clones are missing from TCRdb's copy, which holds only in-frame ones; the method was immunoSEQ multiplex PCR. The repertoire holds some 2.3 million clones, with over 85% as singletons. The V and J genes are TRBV19 and TRBJ1-1, with 9 bases lining up with TRBD1. The source material was naive CD4+ T cells from PBMCs. Noted subset: CD45RA+ positively selected. The origin of this receptor is a man younger than 35 in good health. Some clones in this sample may be carry-over from other donors' samples. CDR3 nucleotides: TGTGCCAGTAGCTACCTACAGGGGGCTGGCGACACTGAAGCTTTCTTT. This codes for CASSYLQGAGDTEAFF.